This T cell receptor (beta chain) was captured by sequencing in a study of HIV-infected patients and healthy controls. Study-wide context: Early therapy brought no consistent CD8 count shift, though the CD4:CD8 ratio rose a little. General study results and limits: Unequal distinct sequence numbers between patients and controls complicated comparisons. MAIT alpha-chain CDR3s were frequent in healthy controls, depleted in HIV+.

Trimming took 5 bases from V and 2 from J, leaving 10 bases between them. CDR1 is SGHVS and CDR2 is FQNEAQ in the germline V gene. The length of the CDR3 is 13 residues. 450 to 600 ng RNA was reverse transcribed with alpha and beta constant-region primers. Each of the alpha and beta chains got its own library through chain-specific third strand synthesis with indices. TCRdb called the 5' RACE reads again in MiXCR, with one record for every CDR3 protein. The table shows fewer than 350 distinct CDR3 sequences, with approximately 80% occurring only once. Concerning this clonotype itself: Its antigen is unknown. The library was prepared for alpha chains; this beta chain is a stray read, so its frequency means little.

Follow-up blood was drawn about 14 weeks, roughly three months, after antiretroviral therapy began. No cell fractionation was done, so the repertoire covers all unsorted peripheral blood T cells. Peripheral blood, 2.5 ml, was drawn for RNA extraction. Sequencing used blood, obtained during antiretroviral therapy. V gene TRBV7-8 combines with J gene TRBJ2-7, with D possibly called TRBD1 or TRBD2 (6 bases each). The origin of this receptor is an adult with HIV infection. In DNA, the CDR3 is TGTGCCAGCAGCCGGAGGGGGGCCTACGAGCAGTACTTC. It specifies CASSRRGAYEQYF.